This T cell receptor beta chain was identified in a study of blood T cell repertoires in COVID-19. Whole-study context: Both acute and convalescent COVID-19 samples were obtained from the United States, Italy and Spain. From T cells, B-cell-depleted T cells, or PBMCs came the material, which was cDNA or gDNA.

Some clones are missing from TCRdb's copy, which holds only in-frame ones; the method was immunoSEQ multiplex PCR. The sample contains fewer than 200,000 clones, approximately 92% of which appear only once. This clone has only one observation. This CDR3 is built from 15 residues. Trimming took off 3 bases at V and 0 bases at J, with 7 bases between the two ends. The germline gives CDR1 SGDLS, CDR2 YYNGEE. The origin of this receptor is a man aged 45-65 years with acute or convalescent COVID-19. Sequencing was performed on peripheral blood. V is TRBV9 and J is TRBJ2-6; no definite D call. CDR3 DNA sequence: TGTGCCAGCAGCGCCTCCTACTCTGGGGCCAACGTCCTGACTTTC. It specifies CASSASYSGANVLTF.